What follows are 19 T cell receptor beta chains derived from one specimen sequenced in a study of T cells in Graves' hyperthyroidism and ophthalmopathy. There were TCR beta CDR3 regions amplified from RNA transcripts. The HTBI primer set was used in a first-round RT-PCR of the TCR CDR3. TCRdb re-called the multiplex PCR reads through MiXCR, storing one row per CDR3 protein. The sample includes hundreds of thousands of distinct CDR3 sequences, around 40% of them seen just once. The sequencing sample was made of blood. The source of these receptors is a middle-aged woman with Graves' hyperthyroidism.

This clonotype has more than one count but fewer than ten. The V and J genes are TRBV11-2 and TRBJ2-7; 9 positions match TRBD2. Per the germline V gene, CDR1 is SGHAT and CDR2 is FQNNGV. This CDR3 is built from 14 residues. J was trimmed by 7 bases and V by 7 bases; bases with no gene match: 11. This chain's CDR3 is CASTAGLAQREQYF. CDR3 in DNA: TGTGCCAGCACCGCCGGACTAGCGCAAAGGGAGCAGTACTTC.

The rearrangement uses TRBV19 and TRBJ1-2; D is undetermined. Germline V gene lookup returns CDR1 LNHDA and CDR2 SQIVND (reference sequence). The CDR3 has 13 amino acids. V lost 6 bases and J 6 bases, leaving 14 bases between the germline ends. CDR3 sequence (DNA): TGTGCCAGTAGCCCAGACGGAACTAATGGCTACACCTTC. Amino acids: CASSPDGTNGYTF.

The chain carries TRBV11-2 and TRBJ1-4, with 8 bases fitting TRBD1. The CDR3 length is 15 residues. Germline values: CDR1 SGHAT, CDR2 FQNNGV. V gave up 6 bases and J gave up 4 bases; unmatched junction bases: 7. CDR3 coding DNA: TGTGCCAGCAGTGTCCCAGGGGGCAGTAATGAAAAACTGTTTTTT. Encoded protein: CASSVPGGSNEKLFF.

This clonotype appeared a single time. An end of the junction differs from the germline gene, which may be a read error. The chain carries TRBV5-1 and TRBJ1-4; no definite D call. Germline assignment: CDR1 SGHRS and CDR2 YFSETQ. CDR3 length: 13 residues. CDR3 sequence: CAGSPEIDEKLFF. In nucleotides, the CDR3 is TGCGCCGGCAGCCCGGAGATAGATGAAAAACTGTTTTTT.

The CDR3 is CASSFSHGYRAEGAFF. CDR3 sequence (DNA): TGTGCCAGCAGTTTCTCCCACGGATACAGGGCGGAAGGAGCTTTCTTT. The gene calls are TRBV27 and TRBJ1-1; a possible D gene is TRBD1 (6 bases). CDR1 and CDR2 (germline): MNHEY, SMNVEV (reference sequence). CDR3 length: 16 amino acids. Trimming removed 3 bases from V and 10 bases from J, with 24 bases in between.

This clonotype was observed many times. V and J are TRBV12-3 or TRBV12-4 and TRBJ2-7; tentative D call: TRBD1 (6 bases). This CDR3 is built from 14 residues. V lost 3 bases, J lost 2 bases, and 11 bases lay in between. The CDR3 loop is CASSFQQGTYEQYF. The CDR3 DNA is TGTGCCAGCAGTTTTCAGCAGGGGACCTACGAGCAGTACTTC.

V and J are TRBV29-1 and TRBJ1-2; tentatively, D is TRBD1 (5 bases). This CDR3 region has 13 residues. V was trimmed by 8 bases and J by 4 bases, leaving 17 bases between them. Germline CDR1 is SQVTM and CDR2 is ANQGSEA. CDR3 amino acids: CSFIGGLGYGYTF. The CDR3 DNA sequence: TGCAGCTTTATCGGGGGTCTTGGCTATGGCTACACCTTC.

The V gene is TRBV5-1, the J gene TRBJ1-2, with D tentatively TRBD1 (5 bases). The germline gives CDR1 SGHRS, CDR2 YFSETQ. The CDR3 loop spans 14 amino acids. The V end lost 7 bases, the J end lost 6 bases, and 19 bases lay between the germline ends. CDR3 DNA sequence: TGCGCCAGCGGACAAACCCAACACCCCCATGGCTACACCTTC. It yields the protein CASGQTQHPHGYTF.

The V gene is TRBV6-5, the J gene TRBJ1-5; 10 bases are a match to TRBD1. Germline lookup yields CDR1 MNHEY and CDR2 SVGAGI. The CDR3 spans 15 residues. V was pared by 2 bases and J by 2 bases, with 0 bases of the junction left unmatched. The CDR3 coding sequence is TGTGCCAGCAGTTACGGGACAGGGGGCAATCAGCCCCAGCATTTT. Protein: CASSYGTGGNQPQHF.

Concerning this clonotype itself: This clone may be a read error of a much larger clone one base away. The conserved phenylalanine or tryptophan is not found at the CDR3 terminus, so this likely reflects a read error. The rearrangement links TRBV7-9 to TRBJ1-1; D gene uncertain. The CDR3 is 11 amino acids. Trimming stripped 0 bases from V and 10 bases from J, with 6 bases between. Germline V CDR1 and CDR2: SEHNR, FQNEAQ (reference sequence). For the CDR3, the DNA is TGTGCCAGCAGCTTAGCTGCGGTAGCTTTCTCT. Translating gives CASSLAAVAFS.

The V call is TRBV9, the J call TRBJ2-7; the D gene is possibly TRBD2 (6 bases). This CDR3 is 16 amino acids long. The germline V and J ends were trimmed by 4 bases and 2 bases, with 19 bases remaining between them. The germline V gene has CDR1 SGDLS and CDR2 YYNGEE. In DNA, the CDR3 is TGTGCCAGCAGCCAACCCGAGGGGAGCGGGCCCTACGAGCAGTACTTC. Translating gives CASSQPEGSGPYEQYF.

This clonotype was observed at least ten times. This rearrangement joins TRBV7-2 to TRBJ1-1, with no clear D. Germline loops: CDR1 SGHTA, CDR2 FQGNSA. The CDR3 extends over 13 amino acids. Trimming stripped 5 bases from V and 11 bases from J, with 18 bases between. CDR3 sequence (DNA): TGTGCCAGCAGCGAGATACCGGCGCCACGGGCTTTCTTT. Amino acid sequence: CASSEIPAPRAFF.

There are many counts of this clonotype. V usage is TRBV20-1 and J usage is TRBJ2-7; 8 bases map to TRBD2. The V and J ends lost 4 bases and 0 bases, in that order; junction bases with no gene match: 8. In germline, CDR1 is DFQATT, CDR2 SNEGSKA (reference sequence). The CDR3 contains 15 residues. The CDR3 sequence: CSATLAGGISYEQYF. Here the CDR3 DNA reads TGCAGTGCTACTTTGGCGGGGGGAATCTCCTACGAGCAGTACTTC.

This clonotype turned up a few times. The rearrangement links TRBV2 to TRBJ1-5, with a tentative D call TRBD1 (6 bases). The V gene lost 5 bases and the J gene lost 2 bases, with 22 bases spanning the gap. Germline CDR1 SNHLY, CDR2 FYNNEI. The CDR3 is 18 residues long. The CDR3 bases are TGTGCCAGCAGTTACTACCCGAAGGGGGGTATTGGCAATCAGCCCCAGCATTTT. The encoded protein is CASSYYPKGGIGNQPQHF.

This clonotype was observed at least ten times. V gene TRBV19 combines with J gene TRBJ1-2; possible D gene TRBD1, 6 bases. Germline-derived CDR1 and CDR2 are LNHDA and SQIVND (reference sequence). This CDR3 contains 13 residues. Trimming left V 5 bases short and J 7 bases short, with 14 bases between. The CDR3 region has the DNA TGTGCCAGTAGTCCCCGTTTGGGGGCTGGCTACACCTTC. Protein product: CASSPRLGAGYTF.

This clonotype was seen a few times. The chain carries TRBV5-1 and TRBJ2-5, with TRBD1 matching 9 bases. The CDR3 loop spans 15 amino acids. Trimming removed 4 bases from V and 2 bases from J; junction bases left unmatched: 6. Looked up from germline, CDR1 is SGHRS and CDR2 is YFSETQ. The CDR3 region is CASSGLGTGQETQYF. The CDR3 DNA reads TGCGCCAGCAGCGGCCTCGGGACAGGGCAAGAGACCCAGTACTTC. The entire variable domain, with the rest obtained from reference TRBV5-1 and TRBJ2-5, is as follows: KAGVTQTPRYLIKTRGQQVTLSCSPISGHRSVSWYQQTPGQGLQFLFEYFSETQRNKGNFPGRFSGRQFSNSRSEMNVSTLELGDSALYLCASSGLGTGQETQYFGPGTRLLVL.

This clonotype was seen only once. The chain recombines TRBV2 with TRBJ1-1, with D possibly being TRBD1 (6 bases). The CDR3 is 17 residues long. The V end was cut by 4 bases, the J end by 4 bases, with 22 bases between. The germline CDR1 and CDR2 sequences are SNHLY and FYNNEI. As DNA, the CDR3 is TGTGCCAGCAGTGGGGGGCTGGGTCAGGGGCGTGCCACTGAAGCTTTCTTT. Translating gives CASSGGLGQGRATEAFF.

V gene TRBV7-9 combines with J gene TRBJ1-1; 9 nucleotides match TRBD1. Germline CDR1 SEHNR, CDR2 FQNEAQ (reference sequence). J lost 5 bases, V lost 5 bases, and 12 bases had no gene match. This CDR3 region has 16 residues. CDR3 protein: CASSGNRGTGSTEAFF. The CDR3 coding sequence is TGTGCCAGCAGCGGAAATCGGGGGACAGGGTCGACTGAAGCTTTCTTT.

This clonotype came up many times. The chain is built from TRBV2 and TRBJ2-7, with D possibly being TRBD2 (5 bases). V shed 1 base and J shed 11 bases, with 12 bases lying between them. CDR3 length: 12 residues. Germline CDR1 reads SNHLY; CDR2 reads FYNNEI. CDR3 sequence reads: CASSEGTLVEYF. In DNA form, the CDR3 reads TGTGCCAGCAGTGAAGGGACTCTCGTTGAGTACTTC.